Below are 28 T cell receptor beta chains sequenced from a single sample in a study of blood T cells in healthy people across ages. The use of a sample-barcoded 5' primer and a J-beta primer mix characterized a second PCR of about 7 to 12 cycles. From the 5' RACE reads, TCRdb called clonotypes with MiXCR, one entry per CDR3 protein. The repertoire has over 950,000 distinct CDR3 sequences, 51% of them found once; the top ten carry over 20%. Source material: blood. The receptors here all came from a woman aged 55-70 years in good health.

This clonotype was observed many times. As DNA, the CDR3 is TGTGCCAGCAGTCGGCACCGGGACAGATCATACAATGAGCAGTTCTTC. It specifies CASSRHRDRSYNEQFF. The chain has TRBV12-3 or TRBV12-4 and TRBJ2-1; the match to TRBD1 covers 7 bases. The CDR3 has 16 residues. Unmatched junction bases numbered 11, after V lost 5 bases and J lost 4 bases.

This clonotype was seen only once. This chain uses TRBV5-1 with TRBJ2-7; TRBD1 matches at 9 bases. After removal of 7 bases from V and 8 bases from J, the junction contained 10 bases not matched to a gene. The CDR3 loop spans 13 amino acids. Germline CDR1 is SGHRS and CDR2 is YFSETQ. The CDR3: CASGRDRDGKQYF. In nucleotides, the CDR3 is TGCGCCAGCGGCCGGGACAGGGACGGAAAGCAGTACTTC.

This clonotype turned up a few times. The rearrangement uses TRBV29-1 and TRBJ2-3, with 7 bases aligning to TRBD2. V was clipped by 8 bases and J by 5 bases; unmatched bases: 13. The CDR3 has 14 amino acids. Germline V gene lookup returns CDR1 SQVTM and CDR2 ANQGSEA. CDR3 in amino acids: CSSLRRGSGDTQYF. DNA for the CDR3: TGCAGCTCCTTGCGGCGGGGGAGCGGAGATACGCAGTATTTT.

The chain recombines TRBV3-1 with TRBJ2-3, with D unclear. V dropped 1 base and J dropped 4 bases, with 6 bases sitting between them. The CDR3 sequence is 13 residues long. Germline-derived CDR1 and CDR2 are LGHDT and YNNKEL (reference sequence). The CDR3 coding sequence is TGTGCCAGCAGCCAAGTAACCCCAGATACGCAGTATTTT. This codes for CASSQVTPDTQYF.

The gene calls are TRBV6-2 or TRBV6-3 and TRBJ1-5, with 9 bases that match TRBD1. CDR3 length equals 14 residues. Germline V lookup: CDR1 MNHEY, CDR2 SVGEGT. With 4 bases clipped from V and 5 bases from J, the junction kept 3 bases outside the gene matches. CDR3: CASSWDREDQPQHF. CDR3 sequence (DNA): TGTGCCAGCAGTTGGGACAGGGAAGATCAGCCCCAGCATTTT.

The CDR3 is CAISESGTSGYNEQFF. CDR3 bases: TGTGCCATCAGTGAGTCTGGGACTAGCGGCTACAATGAGCAGTTCTTC. This chain links TRBV10-3 with TRBJ2-1; 11 bases map to TRBD2. Germline CDR1 and CDR2: ENHRY and SYGVKD. Trimming at V came to 0 bases and at J to 3 bases, leaving 1 base not matched to a gene. This CDR3 is built from 16 residues.

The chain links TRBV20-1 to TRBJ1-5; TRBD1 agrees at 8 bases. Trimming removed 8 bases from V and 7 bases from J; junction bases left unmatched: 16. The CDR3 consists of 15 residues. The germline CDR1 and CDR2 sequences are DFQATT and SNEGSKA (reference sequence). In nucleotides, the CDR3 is TGCAGTACCAAAGACAGGGCAGGGGGCCGGCAGCCCCAGCATTTT. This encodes CSTKDRAGGRQPQHF.

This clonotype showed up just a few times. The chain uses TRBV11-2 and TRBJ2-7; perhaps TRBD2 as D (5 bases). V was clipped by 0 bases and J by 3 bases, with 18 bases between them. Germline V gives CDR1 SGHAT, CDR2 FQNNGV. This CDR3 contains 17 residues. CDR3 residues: CASSLDSGKAQNYEQYF. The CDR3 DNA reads TGTGCCAGCAGCTTAGATTCCGGGAAAGCACAAAACTACGAGCAGTACTTC.

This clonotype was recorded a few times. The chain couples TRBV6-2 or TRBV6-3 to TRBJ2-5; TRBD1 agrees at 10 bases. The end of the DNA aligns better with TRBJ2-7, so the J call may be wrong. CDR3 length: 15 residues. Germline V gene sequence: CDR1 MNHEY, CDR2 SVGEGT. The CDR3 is CASSQPGQGRNEQYF. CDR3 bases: TGTGCCAGCAGTCAACCGGGACAGGGGCGCAACGAGCAGTACTTC.

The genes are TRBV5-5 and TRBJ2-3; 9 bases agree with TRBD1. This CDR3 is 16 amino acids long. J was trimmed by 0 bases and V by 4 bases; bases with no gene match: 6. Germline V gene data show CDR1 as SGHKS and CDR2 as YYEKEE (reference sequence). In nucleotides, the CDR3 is TGTGCCAGCAGCAAGGACAGGGGCTATAGCACAGATACGCAGTATTTT. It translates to CASSKDRGYSTDTQYF.

CDR3 sequence (DNA): TGTGCCTGGAGGCCGGGACAGGGGTACAATGAGCAGTTCTTC. As protein: CAWRPGQGYNEQFF. The chain carries TRBV30 and TRBJ2-1, with 10 bases matching TRBD1. CDR1 is GTSNPN and CDR2 is SVGIG in the germline V gene (reference sequence). The trim removed 3 bases at V and 4 bases at J, leaving 3 bases unmatched. This CDR3 is 14 amino acids long.

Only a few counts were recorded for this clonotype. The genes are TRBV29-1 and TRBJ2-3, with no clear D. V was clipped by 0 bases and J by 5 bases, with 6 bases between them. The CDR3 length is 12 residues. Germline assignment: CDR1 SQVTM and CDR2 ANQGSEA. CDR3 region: CSVEDLRDTQYF. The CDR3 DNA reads TGCAGCGTTGAAGATCTCAGAGATACGCAGTATTTT.

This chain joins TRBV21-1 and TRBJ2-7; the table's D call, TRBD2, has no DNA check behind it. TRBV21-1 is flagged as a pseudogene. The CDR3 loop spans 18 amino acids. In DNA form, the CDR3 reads TGTGCCAGCAGCAAAGGGGGTCTAGCGGGAGGCGGGACCTACGAGCAGTACTTC. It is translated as CASSKGGLAGGGTYEQYF.

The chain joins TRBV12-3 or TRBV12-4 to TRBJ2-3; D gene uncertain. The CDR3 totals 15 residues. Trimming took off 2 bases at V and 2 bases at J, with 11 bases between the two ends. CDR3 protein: CASSLSGGYTDTQYF. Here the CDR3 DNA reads TGTGCCAGCAGTTTATCGGGCGGATACACAGATACGCAGTATTTT.

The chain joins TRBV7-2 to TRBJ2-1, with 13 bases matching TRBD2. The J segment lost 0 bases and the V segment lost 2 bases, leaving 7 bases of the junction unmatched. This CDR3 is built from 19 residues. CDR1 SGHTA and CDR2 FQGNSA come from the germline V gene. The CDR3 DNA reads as TGTGCCAGCAGCTTACTACTAGCGGGAGGGCCCCGCTCCTACAATGAGCAGTTCTTC. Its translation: CASSLLLAGGPRSYNEQFF.

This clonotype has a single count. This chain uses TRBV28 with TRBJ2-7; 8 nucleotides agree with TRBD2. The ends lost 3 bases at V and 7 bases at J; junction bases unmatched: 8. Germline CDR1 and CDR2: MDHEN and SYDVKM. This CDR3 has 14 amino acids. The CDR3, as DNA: TGTGCCAGCAGTTTTGTCGTAGCGGGAAGGGAGCAGTACTTC. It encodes CASSFVVAGREQYF.

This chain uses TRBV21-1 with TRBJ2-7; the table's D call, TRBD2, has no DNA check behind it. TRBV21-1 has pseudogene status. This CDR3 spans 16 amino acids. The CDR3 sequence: CASSRPGTSGSYEQYF. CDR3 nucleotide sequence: TGTGCCAGCAGCAGGCCCGGGACTAGCGGCTCCTACGAGCAGTACTTC.

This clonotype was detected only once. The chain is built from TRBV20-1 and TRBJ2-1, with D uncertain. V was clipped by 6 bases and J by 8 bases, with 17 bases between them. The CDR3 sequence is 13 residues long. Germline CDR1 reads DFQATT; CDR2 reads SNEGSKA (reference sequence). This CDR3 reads CSARHGAGHEQFF. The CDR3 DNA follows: TGCAGTGCGAGACACGGAGCCGGTCATGAGCAGTTCTTC.

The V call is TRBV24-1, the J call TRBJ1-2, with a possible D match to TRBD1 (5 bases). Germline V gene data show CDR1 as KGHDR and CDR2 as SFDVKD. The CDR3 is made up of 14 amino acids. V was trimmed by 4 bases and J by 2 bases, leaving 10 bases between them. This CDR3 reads CATSERGRNYGYTF. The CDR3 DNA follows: TGTGCCACCAGTGAAAGGGGACGCAACTATGGCTACACCTTC.

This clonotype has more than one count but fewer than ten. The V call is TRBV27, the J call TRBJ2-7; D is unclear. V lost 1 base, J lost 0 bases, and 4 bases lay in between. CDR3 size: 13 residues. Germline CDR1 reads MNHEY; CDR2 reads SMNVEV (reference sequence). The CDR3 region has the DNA TGTGCCAGCAGTTTATACGGCTCCTACGAGCAGTACTTC. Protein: CASSLYGSYEQYF.

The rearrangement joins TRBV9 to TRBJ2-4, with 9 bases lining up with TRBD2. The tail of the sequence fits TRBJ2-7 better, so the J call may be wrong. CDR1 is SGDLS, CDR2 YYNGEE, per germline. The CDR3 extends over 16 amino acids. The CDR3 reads CASSEGGRGYSYEQYF. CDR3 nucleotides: TGTGCCAGCAGTGAGGGCGGGAGGGGGTACTCCTACGAGCAGTACTTC.

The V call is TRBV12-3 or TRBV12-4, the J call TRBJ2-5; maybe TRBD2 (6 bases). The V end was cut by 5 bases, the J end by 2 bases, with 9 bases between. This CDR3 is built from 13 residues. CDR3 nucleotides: TGTGCCAGCAGTGTGGGGGGACAAGAGACCCAGTACTTC. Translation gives CASSVGGQETQYF.

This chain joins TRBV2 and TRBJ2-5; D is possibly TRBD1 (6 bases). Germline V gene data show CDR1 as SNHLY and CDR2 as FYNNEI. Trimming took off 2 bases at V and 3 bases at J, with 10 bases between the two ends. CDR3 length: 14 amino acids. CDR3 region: CASSERSGEETQYF. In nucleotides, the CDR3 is TGTGCCAGCAGTGAAAGGTCAGGGGAAGAGACCCAGTACTTC. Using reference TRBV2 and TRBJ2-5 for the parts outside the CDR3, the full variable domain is EPEVTQTPSHQVTQMGQEVILRCVPISNHLYFYWYRQILGQKVEFLVSFYNNEISEKSEIFDDQFSVERPDGSNFTLKIRSTKLEDSAMYFCASSERSGEETQYFGPGTRLLVL.

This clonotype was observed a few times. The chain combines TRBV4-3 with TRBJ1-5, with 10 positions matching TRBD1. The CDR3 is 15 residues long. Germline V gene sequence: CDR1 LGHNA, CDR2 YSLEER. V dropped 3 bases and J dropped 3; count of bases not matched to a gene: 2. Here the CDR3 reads CASSQGQGYNQPQHF. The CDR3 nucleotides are TGCGCCAGCAGCCAGGGACAGGGGTACAATCAGCCCCAGCATTTT.

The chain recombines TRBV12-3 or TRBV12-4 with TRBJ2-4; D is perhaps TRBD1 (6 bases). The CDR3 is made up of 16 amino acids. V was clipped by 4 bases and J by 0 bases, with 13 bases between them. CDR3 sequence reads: CASSWGLQLAKNIQYF. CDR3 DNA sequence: TGTGCCAGCAGTTGGGGGCTTCAGCTAGCCAAAAACATTCAGTACTTC.

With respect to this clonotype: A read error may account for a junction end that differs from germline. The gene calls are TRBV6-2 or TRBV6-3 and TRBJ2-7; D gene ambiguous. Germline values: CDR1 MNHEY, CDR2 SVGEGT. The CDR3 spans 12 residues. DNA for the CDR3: TGTGTCAGCAGCACCCAATACTACGAGCAGTACTTC. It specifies CVSSTQYYEQYF.

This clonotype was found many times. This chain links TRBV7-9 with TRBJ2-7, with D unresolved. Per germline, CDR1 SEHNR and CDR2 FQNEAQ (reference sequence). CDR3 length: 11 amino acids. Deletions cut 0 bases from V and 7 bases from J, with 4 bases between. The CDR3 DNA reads TGTGCCAGCAGCTTAGCCTGGGAGCAGTACTTC. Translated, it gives CASSLAWEQYF.

CDR3 protein: CSARVRGLAGGCEQYF. The CDR3 coding sequence is TGCAGTGCTAGAGTTAGGGGGCTAGCGGGAGGTTGTGAGCAGTACTTC. The V call is TRBV20-1, the J call TRBJ2-4; TRBD2 agrees at 11 bases. The CDR3 consists of 16 residues. Germline CDR1 and CDR2: DFQATT and SNEGSKA (reference sequence). Trimming cost V 1 base and J 13 bases; bases outside gene matches: 15.